The 28 T cell receptor beta chains presented below share a single source sample, sequenced in a study of beta chain features in type 1 diabetes. Study findings and constraints: Moderate but significant shortening of TCRB CDR3s was recorded in all four CD4+ subsets from Type 1 diabetes patients.

No antigen has been identified for these receptors. Isolated RNA was reverse transcribed in full, so expressed TCRB transcripts were sequenced. Using immunoSEQ multiplex PCR, the repertoire was profiled, and TCRdb retains in-frame clones only, with some absent. The repertoire has 300,000 to 400,000 clones, 9.5% to 10% of them found once; the top ten carry roughly 0.6%. The sample consisted of central memory CD4+ T cells from blood. Receptors originate from a man aged 25-45 years with type 1 diabetes.

The rearrangement links TRBV29-1 to TRBJ2-7; 9 bases are a match to TRBD2. Germline CDR1 SQVTM, CDR2 ANQGSEA. The CDR3 sequence is 14 residues long. J was trimmed by 3 bases and V by 7 bases; bases with no gene match: 10. The CDR3 sequence is CSARLAAGNYEQYF. CDR3 bases: TGCAGCGCCCGACTAGCGGCTGGTAACTACGAGCAGTACTTC.

The J gene is TRBJ1-1, the V gene TRBV11-1; D call uncertain. The germline V gene has CDR1 SGHAT and CDR2 FQDESV (reference sequence). V lost 4 bases and J 1 base, leaving 7 bases between the germline ends. The CDR3 loop spans 13 amino acids. CDR3 in amino acids: CASSSWANTEAFF. The CDR3 DNA reads as TGTGCCAGCAGCTCCTGGGCGAACACTGAAGCTTTCTTT.

This clone came up many times. The rearrangement uses TRBV7-9 and TRBJ1-2; D perhaps matches TRBD1 (5 bases). Trimming removed 1 base at V and 4 bases at J, with 19 bases between. This CDR3 is 17 amino acids long. The germline CDR1 and CDR2 sequences are SEHNR and FQNEAQ (reference sequence). DNA for the CDR3: TGTGCCAGCAGCTTAGGCAATTCAGGGCTGGACCCCTATGGCTACACCTTC. This encodes CASSLGNSGLDPYGYTF.

This sequence joins TRBV27 and TRBJ1-2; 10 bases line up with TRBD1. With 4 bases clipped from V and 3 bases from J, the junction kept 5 bases outside the gene matches. Germline V gene sequence: CDR1 MNHEY, CDR2 SMNVEV (reference sequence). The CDR3 runs to 15 residues. DNA for the CDR3: TGTGCCAGCAGTTCGACAGGGGGCGCTTACTATGGCTACACCTTC. Its translation is CASSSTGGAYYGYTF.

This clone was detected a few times. V usage is TRBV5-6 and J usage is TRBJ2-3; the match to TRBD1 covers 7 bases. Per germline, CDR1 SGHDT and CDR2 YYEEEE. The CDR3 totals 15 residues. V shed 3 bases, J shed 7 bases, and the junction held 11 bases outside the gene matches. The CDR3 bases are TGTGCCAGCAGCTGGATGGGGGACAGCTTTAATACGCAGTATTTT. This translates into CASSWMGDSFNTQYF.

In nucleotides, the CDR3 is TGTGCCAGCAGCATCCGAGAAAGACTAGCCCTGGGAGAGACCCAGTACTTC. Amino acids: CASSIRERLALGETQYF. The chain has TRBV21-1 and TRBJ2-5; TRBD2 was called by the table and not checked on the DNA. TRBV21-1 is recorded as a pseudogene. The CDR3 spans 17 residues.

Only a few counts were recorded for this clone. The V and J genes are TRBV6-1 and TRBJ2-5; TRBD2 might be the D (5 bases). Germline V CDR1 and CDR2: MNHNS, SASEGT. Trimming shortened V by 6 bases and J by 2 bases, and 16 bases separated the two germline ends. The CDR3 contains 15 residues. CDR3 in amino acids: CASRRGQNSQETQYF. The CDR3 region has the DNA TGTGCCAGCAGGAGAGGGCAGAACAGTCAAGAGACCCAGTACTTC.

This clone appeared a few times. V gene TRBV10-3 combines with J gene TRBJ2-2; D possibly matches TRBD1 or TRBD2 (6 bases each). Germline CDR1 ENHRY, CDR2 SYGVKD. V lost 3 bases to trimming and J lost 5 bases, with 13 bases between them. The CDR3 is 15 residues long. Written as DNA, the CDR3 is TGTGCCATCAGTGATCGGGGGCGAAGGACCGGGGAGCTGTTTTTT. It translates to CAISDRGRRTGELFF.

The chain employs TRBV7-9 and TRBJ2-7; D not certain. The CDR3 sequence is 15 residues long. The germline gives CDR1 SEHNR, CDR2 FQNEAQ (reference sequence). V dropped 0 bases and J dropped 0 bases, with 9 bases sitting between them. The CDR3 protein is CASSLAPESSYEQYF. The DNA of the CDR3 is TGTGCCAGCAGCTTAGCCCCCGAATCCTCCTACGAGCAGTACTTC.

The chain links TRBV2 to TRBJ2-1, with D uncertain. The V gene lost 1 base and the J gene lost 5 bases, with 9 bases spanning the gap. Germline-derived CDR1 and CDR2 are SNHLY and FYNNEI. This CDR3 is 14 amino acids long. In DNA form, the CDR3 reads TGTGCCAGCAGTGAAGTTTTAAGGCACAATGAGCAGTTCTTC. Protein: CASSEVLRHNEQFF. Full variable domain (remainder filled in from reference TRBV2 and TRBJ2-1): EPEVTQTPSHQVTQMGQEVILRCVPISNHLYFYWYRQILGQKVEFLVSFYNNEISEKSEIFDDQFSVERPDGSNFTLKIRSTKLEDSAMYFCASSEVLRHNEQFFGPGTRLTVL.

The chain uses TRBV5-1 and TRBJ2-5; 10 nucleotides match TRBD1. The CDR3 has 16 residues. J lost 5 bases, V lost 3 bases, and 10 bases had no gene match. Germline lookup yields CDR1 SGHRS and CDR2 YFSETQ. The DNA of the CDR3 is TGCGCCAGCAGCTCCTTGACTCCGGGACAGGGGGAGACCCAGTACTTC. Its protein is CASSSLTPGQGETQYF.

The sample holds a few counts of this clone. The chain joins TRBV5-6 to TRBJ2-7; D is possibly TRBD2 (7 bases). V lost 4 bases and J 6 bases, leaving 17 bases between the germline ends. The CDR3 has 14 amino acids. Per germline, CDR1 SGHDT and CDR2 YYEEEE. The DNA of the CDR3 is TGTGCCAGCAGCCCCCCCGCGGGGGCTGGCGAGCAGTACTTC. It is translated as CASSPPAGAGEQYF. The whole variable domain, filled in from reference TRBV5-6 and TRBJ2-7, reads DAGVTQSPTHLIKTRGQQVTLRCSPKSGHDTVSWYQQALGQGPQFIFQYYEEEERQRGNFPDRFSGHQFPNYSSELNVNALLLGDSALYLCASSPPAGAGEQYFGPGTRLTVT.

This clone has ten or more counts. Written as DNA, the CDR3 is TGTGCCAGCAGCCACTATCGGACAGGGTTTTACTCTGGGGCCAACGTCCTGACTTTC. This gives the protein CASSHYRTGFYSGANVLTF. V gene TRBV7-2 combines with J gene TRBJ2-6; 8 positions agree with TRBD1. CDR1 SGHTA and CDR2 FQGNSA come from the germline V gene. The CDR3 runs to 19 residues. Unmatched junction bases numbered 12, after V lost 5 bases and J lost 0 bases.

As concerns this clone: It may be a read error: a sequence one base away is much more abundant. The V and J genes are TRBV21-1 and TRBJ1-1; no check of the table's D call, TRBD1, against the DNA was made. TRBV21-1 is a listed pseudogene. This CDR3 is 14 amino acids long. DNA for the CDR3: TGTGCCAGCAGCAAAGACAGGGGGAACACTGAAGCTTTCTTT. It yields the protein CASSKDRGNTEAFF.

This clone was recorded a few times. V usage is TRBV18 and J usage is TRBJ2-1; D not certain. Deletions cut 4 bases from V and 7 bases from J, with 11 bases between. Germline CDR1 KGHSH, CDR2 LQKENI. The CDR3 extends over 13 amino acids. CDR3 in amino acids: CASSLGYSNEQFF. The DNA for the CDR3 is TGTGCCAGCTCACTAGGGTATTCGAATGAGCAGTTCTTC.

This chain uses TRBV28 with TRBJ2-7; possibly TRBD1 or TRBD2 for D (6 bases each). Germline CDR1 is MDHEN and CDR2 is SYDVKM. Trimming took off 2 bases at V and 6 bases at J, with 8 bases between the two ends. This CDR3 comprises 12 residues. The CDR3 nucleotides are TGTGCCAGCAGTTTAGGGGGGCTCGAGCAGTACTTC. Protein: CASSLGGLEQYF.

V is TRBV28 and J is TRBJ2-1; D gene ambiguous. Germline CDR1 reads MDHEN; CDR2 reads SYDVKM. The CDR3 extends over 13 amino acids. V was trimmed by 7 bases and J by 6 bases, leaving 13 bases between them. As DNA, the CDR3 is TGTGCCAGCACAACTCTGACGAGCAATGAGCAGTTCTTC. It codes for CASTTLTSNEQFF.

This clone was counted only a few times. The chain uses TRBV5-6 and TRBJ2-3; TRBD2 is a possible D gene (6 bases). The V end lost 2 bases, the J end lost 0 bases, and 10 bases lay between the germline ends. CDR1 SGHDT and CDR2 YYEEEE come from the germline V gene. CDR3 length: 15 amino acids. This chain's CDR3 is CASSFWRASTDTQYF. The CDR3 DNA reads as TGTGCCAGCAGCTTTTGGAGGGCTAGCACAGATACGCAGTATTTT.

The sample holds a few counts of this clone. This may be a read error: a much more frequent sequence differs by one nucleotide. This sequence joins TRBV9 and TRBJ2-6; D is ambiguous. Per the germline V gene, CDR1 is SGDLS and CDR2 is YYNGEE. V shed 2 bases and J shed 0 bases, with 0 bases lying between them. This CDR3 spans 13 amino acids. As DNA, the CDR3 is TGTGCCAGCAGCGTCTCTGGGGCCAACGTCCTGACTTTC. It encodes CASSVSGANVLTF.

This clone has a handful of counts. CDR3 coding DNA: TGTGCCGGGGGACTAGCGGGTAACAATGAGCAGTTCTTC. As protein: CAGGLAGNNEQFF. The V gene is TRBV7-2, the J gene TRBJ2-1; 12 bases are a match to TRBD2. The germline V gene encodes CDR1 SGHTA and CDR2 FQGNSA. The ends lost 11 bases at V and 5 bases at J; junction bases unmatched: 4. The CDR3 sequence is 13 residues long.

The V call is TRBV5-1, the J call TRBJ1-2; D possibly corresponds to TRBD1 (6 bases). CDR3 size: 15 residues. Germline CDR1 is SGHRS and CDR2 is YFSETQ. V was cut by 0 bases and J by 8 bases, with 17 bases left in between. The CDR3 sequence is CASSLDRGQTDGYTF. DNA of the CDR3: TGCGCCAGCAGCTTGGATAGAGGACAGACGGACGGCTACACCTTC.

This clone was seen many times. As DNA, the CDR3 is TGCGCCAGCAGCCCCGCTCTGACTAGCGGGAGGGCTTCCTACAATGAGCAGTTCTTC. This translates into CASSPALTSGRASYNEQFF. The chain has TRBV5-1 and TRBJ2-1; 14 bases line up with TRBD2. Germline V CDR1 and CDR2: SGHRS, YFSETQ. There are 19 residues in the CDR3. With 4 bases clipped from V and 1 base from J, the junction kept 10 bases outside the gene matches.

The chain recombines TRBV7-2 with TRBJ1-5; D remains unclear. The CDR3 contains 13 residues. Germline CDR1 reads SGHTA; CDR2 reads FQGNSA. Trimming removed 1 base from V and 4 bases from J, with 5 bases in between. The CDR3 region is CASSLVTNQPQHF. In DNA, the CDR3 is TGTGCCAGCAGCTTAGTGACAAATCAGCCCCAGCATTTT.

In its sample, this clone was seen a few times. The V gene is TRBV19, the J gene TRBJ2-2, with 7 bases aligning to TRBD2. Germline-derived CDR1 and CDR2 are LNHDA and SQIVND (reference sequence). The CDR3 has 16 amino acids. Germline trimming cut 7 bases from V and 6 bases from J; bases unmatched to any gene: 14. CDR3 sequence: CASTPEAGRVAGELFF. In DNA, the CDR3 is TGTGCCAGTACCCCAGAAGCAGGGAGGGTCGCCGGGGAGCTGTTTTTT.

Only a few counts were recorded for this clone. This sequence joins TRBV6-1 and TRBJ2-7, with TRBD1 matching over 9 bases. The trim removed 4 bases at V and 4 bases at J, leaving 5 bases unmatched. The germline V gene encodes CDR1 MNHNS and CDR2 SASEGT. The CDR3 consists of 14 residues. In nucleotides, the CDR3 is TGTGCCAGCAGTGTTGGCGGGACAGGGTACGAGCAGTACTTC. Its protein product is CASSVGGTGYEQYF.

This rearrangement joins TRBV5-6 to TRBJ2-1; 9 positions match TRBD1. V lost 3 bases and J lost 3; bases outside the gene matches: 7. Germline CDR1 reads SGHDT; CDR2 reads YYEEEE. The CDR3 runs 16 residues. CDR3 amino acids: CASSSNRGLLYNEQFF. CDR3 sequence (DNA): TGTGCCAGCAGCTCGAACAGGGGGCTCCTCTACAATGAGCAGTTCTTC. The whole variable domain, remainder taken from reference TRBV5-6 and TRBJ2-1, is DAGVTQSPTHLIKTRGQQVTLRCSPKSGHDTVSWYQQALGQGPQFIFQYYEEEERQRGNFPDRFSGHQFPNYSSELNVNALLLGDSALYLCASSSNRGLLYNEQFFGPGTRLTVL.

V is TRBV15 and J is TRBJ2-1, with D possibly being TRBD1 or TRBD2 (5 bases each). Germline CDR1 reads LNHNV; CDR2 reads YYDKDF (reference sequence). V was shortened by 6 bases and J by 4 bases, with 13 bases between the two germline ends. This CDR3 region has 14 residues. The CDR3 DNA is TGTGCCACCAGTACCGGGACCTTATACAATGAGCAGTTCTTC. It encodes CATSTGTLYNEQFF.

This rearrangement joins TRBV7-2 to TRBJ2-7; 7 nucleotides line up with TRBD1. CDR3 length: 14 amino acids. Germline V gene data show CDR1 as SGHTA and CDR2 as FQGNSA. With 1 base clipped from V and 3 bases from J, the junction kept 3 bases outside the gene matches. The CDR3 here is CASSLGQGGYEQYF. For the CDR3, the DNA is TGTGCCAGCAGCTTAGGACAGGGTGGCTACGAGCAGTACTTC. Full variable domain (rest looked up from reference TRBV7-2 and TRBJ2-7): GAGVSQSPSNKVTEKGKDVELRCDPISGHTALYWYRQSLGQGLEFLIYFQGNSAPDKSGLPSDRFSAERTGGSVSTLTIQRTQQEDSAVYLCASSLGQGGYEQYFGPGTRLTVT.